These T cell receptor beta chains were read from a single sample in a study of T-cell memory formation after mild COVID-19. TCRdb recomputed calls from the 5' RACE reads with MiXCR, one row per CDR3 protein. The repertoire holds about 420,000 distinct CDR3 sequences, with 23% as singletons. Sequencing was performed on PBMCs or a T cell subset sorted from them (not recorded which). The origin of the receptors is an adult woman who had mild COVID-19 (a few samples of this study predate the infection). Cell type and time point are not known. Each CDR3 is given with its conserved first and last residue. Fields, in order: D gene, clone size, J gene, V gene, CDR3 protein, CDR3 DNA. D genes are given only for firm matches. Expanded clones are given a class, and other clones once, few, many or no size at all.

>TRBD1|NA|TRBJ1-1|TRBV20-1
CSARGGQSEAFF
TGCAGTGCTAGAGGGGGACAGTCTGAAGCTTTCTTT
>NA|few|TRBJ2-2|TRBV5-1
CASSLDTGETGELFF
TGCGCCAGCAGCTTGGATACGGGAGAAACCGGGGAGCTGTTTTTT
>NA|few|TRBJ1-1|TRBV5-1
CATRGVNTEAFF
TGCGCCACCCGGGGGGTGAACACTGAAGCTTTCTTT
>TRBD1|NA|TRBJ2-7|TRBV5-1
CASSSGQGPNYEQYF
TGCGCCAGCAGCAGCGGACAGGGGCCTAACTACGAGCAGTACTTC
>NA|few|TRBJ2-3|TRBV20-1
CSARATGGLDTQYF
TGCAGTGCTAGGGCTACGGGTGGGTTGGATACGCAGTATTTT
>NA|NA|TRBJ2-3|TRBV5-1
CASRGISTDTQYF
TGCGCCAGCAGGGGGATTAGCACAGATACGCAGTATTTT
>NA|NA|TRBJ2-7|TRBV7-3
CASSFSGGTGSYEQYF
TGTGCCAGCAGCTTCTCGGGGGGGACAGGGTCTTACGAGCAGTACTTC
>TRBD2|few|TRBJ2-1|TRBV6-6
CASLYGRASDEQFF
TGTGCCAGCCTTTACGGGAGGGCCTCAGATGAGCAGTTCTTC
>TRBD1|NA|TRBJ2-1|TRBV11-2
CASSFTSGGLSYNEQFF
TGTGCCAGCAGCTTCACCTCAGGGGGTCTCTCCTACAATGAGCAGTTCTTC
>NA|few|TRBJ2-1|TRBV30
CARGLNEQFF
TGTGCCCGTGGACTCAATGAGCAGTTCTTC
>TRBD1|NA|TRBJ1-2|TRBV27
CASSPSTGIYGYTF
TGTGCCAGCAGTCCTTCGACAGGGATCTATGGCTACACCTTC
>NA|few|TRBJ1-4|TRBV11-2
CASSPPIGARVGGNEKLFF
TGTGCCAGCAGTCCACCGATAGGAGCTCGAGTGGGGGGAAATGAAAAACTGTTTTTT
>NA|NA|TRBJ1-1|TRBV20-1
CSARVRGHTEAFF
TGCAGTGCTAGAGTGAGGGGACACACTGAAGCTTTCTTT
>TRBD2|once|TRBJ2-3|TRBV9
CASSVAASGRTDTQYF
TGTGCCAGCAGCGTAGCAGCTAGCGGGAGAACAGATACGCAGTATTTT
>TRBD2|few|TRBJ2-1|TRBV7-3
CASSSKRGGLGDNEQFF
TGTGCCAGCAGCTCCAAGCGGGGGGGCTTGGGCGACAATGAGCAGTTCTTC
>NA|NA|TRBJ2-1|TRBV18
CASSPQGKGYNEQFF
TGTGCCAGCTCACCACAGGGCAAAGGTTACAATGAGCAGTTCTTC
>TRBD2|NA|TRBJ2-3|TRBV6-2/TRBV6-3
CASSSRAGSGREEQYF
TGTGCCAGCAGTTCCCGGGCGGGGAGCGGGAGAGAGGAGCAGTATTTT
>NA|NA|TRBJ1-2|TRBV30
CAWSALRGNYGYTF
TGTGCCTGGAGTGCCCTTAGAGGGAACTATGGCTACACCTTC
>TRBD1|once|TRBJ1-2|TRBV7-9
CASSVQGGLHGYTF
TGTGCCAGCAGCGTACAGGGGGGGCTGCATGGCTACACCTTC
>TRBD2|NA|TRBJ2-3|TRBV6-2/TRBV6-3
CASTLRGTRRTDTQYF
TGTGCCAGCACCCTTCGCGGGACTAGACGCACAGATACGCAGTATTTT
>TRBD2|NA|TRBJ2-1|TRBV5-1
CASSRRRGTYNEQFF
TGCGCCAGCAGTCGTCGGCGGGGGACCTACAATGAGCAGTTCTTC
>NA|few|TRBJ2-7|TRBV18
CASSNARYEQYF
TGTGCCAGCTCAAACGCCCGCTACGAGCAGTACTTC
>NA|NA|TRBJ1-6|TRBV11-2
CASSISLGGGNSPLHF
TGTGCCAGCAGCATTTCGCTGGGTGGTGGTAATTCACCCCTCCACTTT
>TRBD2|NA|TRBJ2-4|TRBV18
CASSLGLAGANIQYF
TGTGCCAGCTCACTTGGACTAGCGGGCGCAAACATTCAGTACTTC
>TRBD1|many|TRBJ1-2|TRBV4-2
CASSQAEGTGGGYTF
TGTGCCAGCAGCCAAGCTGAGGGGACAGGGGGTGGCTACACCTTC
>NA|few|TRBJ1-1|TRBV20-1
CSASKLGLANTEAFF
TGCAGTGCATCAAAGTTAGGGCTAGCGAACACTGAAGCTTTCTTT
>NA|few|TRBJ2-1|TRBV7-6
CASSLDGLHSVEQFF
TGTGCCAGCAGCTTAGACGGACTCCACTCGGTTGAGCAGTTCTTC
>NA|NA|TRBJ2-3|TRBV5-1
CASSLGHPTDTQYF
TGCGCCAGCAGCCTGGGACACCCGACAGATACGCAGTATTTT
>NA|few|TRBJ2-3|TRBV7-2
CASSEGGGTDTQYF
TGTGCCAGCAGCGAGGGCGGCGGCACAGATACGCAGTATTTT
>NA|many|TRBJ2-1|TRBV6-2/TRBV6-3
CASSAGELLNEQFF
TGTGCCAGCAGTGCAGGGGAACTTCTTAATGAGCAGTTCTTC
>NA|many|TRBJ2-5|TRBV4-3
CASSPGTGRQETQYF
TGCGCCAGCAGCCCCGGGACGGGGCGCCAAGAGACCCAGTACTTC
>TRBD2|NA|TRBJ2-2|TRBV3-1
CASSQDLLAGVPGELFF
TGTGCCAGCAGCCAAGATTTACTAGCGGGAGTTCCCGGGGAGCTGTTTTTT
>NA|few|TRBJ2-2|TRBV7-3
CASSLTPLVLRGPNTGELFF
TGTGCCAGCAGCTTAACCCCGCTCGTCCTCAGAGGGCCGAACACCGGGGAGCTGTTTTTT
>NA|few|TRBJ2-3|TRBV7-2
CASSLAVWSTADTQYF
TGTGCCAGCAGCTTAGCAGTCTGGAGTACCGCAGATACGCAGTATTTT
>NA|NA|TRBJ2-1|TRBV21-1
CASSQRGRGGLYNEQFF
TGTGCCAGCAGCCAAAGGGGGCGGGGGGGCCTCTACAATGAGCAGTTCTTC
>NA|NA|TRBJ2-1|TRBV10-3
CAISDPGETYNEQFF
TGTGCCATCAGTGACCCAGGGGAAACCTACAATGAGCAGTTCTTC
>TRBD2|NA|TRBJ2-7|TRBV6-2/TRBV6-3
CASSFVSGRAYEQYF
TGTGCCAGCAGTTTCGTGAGCGGGAGGGCCTACGAGCAGTACTTC
>NA|NA|TRBJ2-3|TRBV5-5
CASSLEWTDVVQYF
TGTGCCAGCAGCTTGGAATGGACTGATGTTGTTCAGTATTTT
>TRBD2|NA|TRBJ2-1|TRBV15
CATSRDWGIAGGIYNEQFF
TGTGCCACCAGCAGAGACTGGGGAATAGCGGGGGGGATTTACAATGAGCAGTTCTTC
>NA|NA|TRBJ2-3|TRBV7-3
CASSPEGSVGTDTQYF
TGTGCCAGCAGCCCCGAGGGTAGCGTTGGCACAGATACGCAGTATTTT
>NA|NA|TRBJ2-3|TRBV15
CATSRLGGSITDTQYF
TGTGCCACCAGCAGATTAGGGGGGAGTATCACAGATACGCAGTATTTT
>NA|NA|TRBJ2-7|TRBV3-1
CASSRSPPTEQYF
TGTGCCAGCAGCCGATCACCGCCGACCGAGCAGTACTTC
>NA|few|TRBJ1-2|TRBV3-1
CASSQDPAGDYGYTF
TGTGCCAGCAGCCAAGACCCCGCAGGCGACTATGGCTACACCTTC
>NA|NA|TRBJ2-1|TRBV7-3
CASSPTGTGYNEQFF
TGTGCCAGCAGCCCCACCGGGACTGGGTACAATGAGCAGTTCTTC
>NA|NA|TRBJ1-1|TRBV20-1
CSARVDQSKAFF
TGCAGTGCTAGAGTGGACCAAAGTAAAGCTTTCTTT